One TCR beta chain is described in this entry. CDR1 is LNHDA and CDR2 is SQIVND in the germline V gene (reference sequence). This CDR3 region has 12 residues. The V and J ends lost 6 bases and 1 base respectively, with 5 bases between them. Only in-frame clones appear in the TCRdb table, and some are missing; sequencing was by immunoSEQ multiplex PCR. The sample lists 1.4 million to 1.5 million clones, roughly 96% seen once, with roughly 1.2% in the top ten. The entry originates in a study of shared clonotypes between healthy human individuals. The chain links TRBV19 to TRBJ2-3; no clear D gene. The TCR originated in a man aged 25-45 years in good health. The sequenced sample consisted of naive CD4+ T cells sorted from blood. Regarding subset: CD45RA+ positively selected. As DNA, the CDR3 is TGTGCCAGTAGGACCCGCACAGATACGCAGTATTTT. Protein sequence: CASRTRTDTQYF.